This T cell receptor (beta chain) was found in a study of T cells after yellow fever vaccination (dated by TCRdb to the late 2010s). For the wider study: Libraries from fractions with low cell numbers were prepared with the SMART-Seq v4 Ultra Low Input RNA kit. To follow T-cell clones before and after primary and booster YFV17D yellow fever vaccination, bulk TCR alpha and beta repertoires were sequenced over time. Two healthy male donors, one aged 18 to 30 and one aged 30 to 40 years, were included in the cohort. Bulk PBMC replicates and cell subsets were isolated from blood drawn at multiple timepoints before and after both primary and secondary immunization. General findings and caveats noted by the study authors: Most clones expanded after primary vaccination were re-detected after the booster (96% of CD4 and around 88% of CD8), suggesting broad memory maintenance. Because only two donors were included in the study, the extent to which the findings can be generalized is limited. Computational filtering was needed because FACS-sorted repertoires could contain abundant contaminating clonotypes from the bulk population. The secondary T-cell response was weaker than the primary response but faster, peaking on day 5 instead of day 15. A small share of clonotypes was detected in both CD4 and CD8 compartments, with the overlap likely arising from convergent recombination.

Notes on this clonotype: Qualities for individual bases were not recorded, and no much larger clone is one base off.

The treatment or condition label on this specimen signifies: live attenuated yellow fever vaccine strain. A standard Ficoll-Paque protocol was used to isolate PBMCs from peripheral blood. Epitope-specific CD8 T cells were sorted with a dextramer loaded with the yellow fever NS4B epitope peptide, and anti-CD3 and anti-CD8 staining was applied. TriZol was used to extract RNA from bulk PBMCs, from CD4 and CD8 fractions, and from dextramer-positive and dextramer-negative fractions. TCR cDNA was synthesized by 5'RACE template switching, which introduced a universal primer site and unique molecular identifiers. Priming of cDNA synthesis was performed from both the TCR alpha and TCR beta constant segments. Library amplification used two PCR steps, and the second PCR step added sample barcodes and sequencing adapters. Sequencing of libraries was done on Illumina HiSeq 2500 (2x100 bp) or NovaSeq (2x150 bp). For the original study's pipeline: Reads were demultiplexed and collapsed into UMI consensus sequences with MIGEC, and V(D)J alignment was performed with MiXCR. Clonotypes responding to the vaccine were identified with edgeR on replicate PBMC samples, with the criteria of FDR below 0.01 and a log2 fold change above 5 up to day 15. Each bulk clonotype received a CD4 or CD8 identity based on whether the sequenced CD4 or CD8 repertoire contained that clonotype at higher abundance. Clonotypes enriched at least 10-fold in dextramer-positive versus dextramer-negative fractions were classed as NS4B-specific, and CD4-biased clonotypes were left out. TCRdb trimmed public reads at Q25 via fastp, called clones via MiXCR and kept in-frame beta chains. CDR3 protein sequences are deduplicated, and each keeps its most common genes and DNA. The V and J calls, along with clone size, are taken from TCRdb and not from the paper's own processing. The sample records 100,000 or so distinct CDR3 sequences, over 8% of which are singletons. The top ten clones comprise approximately 17% of the sample.

The junction shows trimming of 5 bases on V and 6 bases on J, plus 14 bases between the germline ends. From the cysteine up to the phenylalanine, the CDR3 has a length of 14 residues. This entry keeps only the CDR3 DNA: 42 bases, framed from base 1. The germline V gene supplies CDR1 SGHTA and CDR2 FQGNSA. The input for sequencing was CD8+ T cells not binding an NS4B(214-222) dextramer, sorted from PBMCs, taken roughly 14 days after the first yellow fever vaccination. This specimen's cell subset or site label, interpreted: NS4B epitope dextramer-negative CD8 T cells. Here the chain combines TRBV7-2 and TRBJ2-4; the D region possibly corresponds to TRBD2 (5 bases align). The sequence was obtained from a young man who received the YFV17D yellow fever vaccine. This receptor carries the CDR3 CASSGGQDRNIQYF. The bases are TGTGCCAGCAGCGGAGGCCAGGACCGAAACATTCAGTACTTC.